These T cell receptor beta chains were read from a single sample in a study of blood T cells in healthy people across ages. TCRdb reprocessed the 5' RACE reads with MiXCR, giving one entry per CDR3 protein. The table shows more than 1.4 million distinct CDR3 sequences, with about 43% occurring only once. Sample: blood. The receptors originated from a young woman in good health. Both conserved end residues are part of each CDR3. The order of the fields is J gene, clone size, V gene, CDR3 protein. Rows may omit the clone size; those that give it use once, few, many or a size class.

TRBJ2-1	many	TRBV12-3/TRBV12-4	CASIRFGLAAHNEQFF
TRBJ2-1	NA	TRBV20-1	CSAPLGGSEQFF
TRBJ2-1	NA	TRBV3-1	CASSQGYNNEQFF
TRBJ2-1	NA	TRBV2	CASRDRANYNEQFF
TRBJ2-1	few	TRBV7-9	CASSPLSGDNEQFF
TRBJ1-4	NA	TRBV5-8	CASSLTGVGNEKLFF
TRBJ2-3	NA	TRBV6-1	CASSELTSGTDTQYF
TRBJ1-5	few	TRBV29-1	CSVGDSGNQPQHF
TRBJ2-5	NA	TRBV6-6	CASSPFPGGSKETQYF
TRBJ2-3	few	TRBV27	CASSQGTLSTDTQYF
TRBJ2-4	NA	TRBV19	CASSIGLNAYNEQYF
TRBJ1-2	NA	TRBV27	CASSRTGEEDYGYTF
TRBJ2-2	NA	TRBV20-1	CSAGDTNTGELFF
TRBJ2-7	NA	TRBV2	CASSGGRSPLSYEQYF
TRBJ1-5	NA	TRBV4-1	CASRTSQGNQKPQHF
TRBJ2-3	few	TRBV4-2	CASSQEWGTDTQYF
TRBJ2-6	NA	TRBV7-2	CASSIRTGAGANVLTF
TRBJ2-7	NA	TRBV3-1	CASSLGAGLSYEQYF
TRBJ2-3	few	TRBV6-6	CASSDPTGASTDTQYF
TRBJ1-2	few	TRBV10-2	CASGPSGSDGYTF
TRBJ2-3	many	TRBV9	CASSVSGSSTDTQYF
TRBJ1-1	NA	TRBV7-2	CAGSRGPNTEAFF
TRBJ2-7	few	TRBV27	CASSQAGRIHYEQYF
TRBJ2-7	NA	TRBV15	CATSREIAGMTSYEQYF
NA	NA	TRBV6-5	CASSYSSGGESHEQYF
TRBJ1-2	NA	TRBV9	CASSVDYVAYGYTF
TRBJ2-1	NA	TRBV5-1	CASSLFTGTFSTNEQFF
TRBJ2-5	few	TRBV7-2	CASSLQRDPKTQYF
TRBJ1-2	NA	TRBV7-9	CAGSLEAPNYGYTF
TRBJ2-1	few	TRBV7-9	CASSSPGVNEQFF
TRBJ2-7	NA	TRBV10-3	CAISGKRSSYNEQYF
TRBJ2-3	NA	TRBV5-1	CASSPWGGPMRSTDTQYF
TRBJ2-3	NA	TRBV20-1	CSAPVPASGVDGTQYF
TRBJ1-6	NA	TRBV28	CASSLGPDRGDSPLHF
TRBJ1-5	NA	TRBV7-2	CASSRDSDQPQHF
TRBJ1-1	few	TRBV7-2	CASRVGTVEAFF
TRBJ1-2	many	TRBV6-5	CASSSGGGYTF
TRBJ2-7	few	TRBV20-1	CSASDRFYEQYF
TRBJ2-5	few	TRBV27	CASSLSGGQGRSREYF
TRBJ1-2	few	TRBV3-1	CASSHGTGNYGYTF
TRBJ2-7	NA	TRBV4-2	CASSQEFGRAPYEQYF
TRBJ1-4	NA	TRBV6-1	CASSERRLQEEKLFF
TRBJ1-2	NA	TRBV20-1	CSARESTANYGYTF
TRBJ2-2	NA	TRBV4-1	CASSQLPGTYTGELFF
TRBJ1-1	NA	TRBV6-5	CASSYSMVFGGDPERFNTGAFF
TRBJ1-1	NA	TRBV5-1	CASSAMPGVWSAEAFF
TRBJ2-7	few	TRBV27	CASSLLGSDEQYF
TRBJ2-1	few	TRBV3-1	CASSQGGTSSGEQFF
TRBJ2-3	NA	TRBV7-8	CASSPVFGTGYTDTQYF
TRBJ1-5	NA	TRBV20-1	CSASVGALRGQPQHF
TRBJ2-1	NA	TRBV4-1	CASSQDGEREGCNEQFF
TRBJ2-7	few	TRBV2	CASDEDSSYEQYF
TRBJ2-4	NA	TRBV5-6	CASSILGGARQYF
TRBJ2-1	NA	TRBV28	CASRKPGLAREQFF